The 17 T cell receptor beta chains reported below all come from one sample, sequenced in a study of blood T cell repertoires in COVID-19. Assay: immunoSEQ multiplex PCR; the TCRdb copy retains only in-frame clones and omits some. The data contain about 200,000 clones, about 88% of them seen just once; the ten biggest clones take up 5% to 8%. Input material: peripheral blood. Receptor source: a middle-aged woman who had recovered from COVID-19.

This clone was detected only a few times. The gene calls are TRBV4-2 and TRBJ2-2; 8 bases are shared with TRBD2. This CDR3 region has 15 residues. V trimming: 4 bases; J trimming: 10 bases; junction bases outside the gene matches: 11. Germline values: CDR1 LGHNA, CDR2 YNFKEQ. Here the CDR3 DNA reads TGTGCCAGCAGCCCCCAAGGAGCGGGAGATCAGGAGCTGTTTTTT. Encoded protein: CASSPQGAGDQELFF.

This chain links TRBV7-6 with TRBJ1-1; tentatively, D is TRBD1 (5 bases). This CDR3 spans 15 amino acids. With 6 bases removed from V and 3 bases from J, the gap between germline ends came to 17 bases. Germline lookup yields CDR1 SGHVS and CDR2 FNYEAQ. CDR3 bases: TGTGCCAGCAGTCCCCACGAGACAGTCTACACTGAAGCTTTCTTT. This sequence encodes CASSPHETVYTEAFF. Full variable domain (outside the CDR3, taken from reference TRBV7-6 and TRBJ1-1): GAGVSQSPRYKVTKRGQDVALRCDPISGHVSLYWYRQALGQGPEFLTYFNYEAQQDKSGLPNDRFSAERPEGSISTLTIQRTEQRDSAMYRCASSPHETVYTEAFFGQGTRLTVV.

CDR3 residues: CASSITVGALRGEKLFF. CDR3 bases: TGTGCCAGTAGTATAACGGTGGGAGCTCTAAGAGGTGAAAAACTGTTTTTT. This chain uses TRBV19 with TRBJ1-4; unclear D gene. Germline CDR1 and CDR2: LNHDA and SQIVND (reference sequence). Trimming pared 2 bases from V and 7 bases from J, leaving 20 bases between. This CDR3 is built from 17 residues.

CDR3 region: CASSRDRIYGYTF. The CDR3 nucleotides read TGCGCCAGCAGCAGGGACAGAATCTATGGCTACACCTTC. The V call is TRBV5-1, the J call TRBJ1-2; 7 nucleotides line up with TRBD1. Per the germline V gene, CDR1 is SGHRS and CDR2 is YFSETQ. The CDR3 covers 13 residues. Trimming took 4 bases from V and 4 from J; bases not matched to a gene: 4.

Here the CDR3 reads CASSRWTSEQYF. In nucleotides, the CDR3 is TGTGCCAGCAGCCGTTGGACTAGCGAACAGTACTTC. The V call is TRBV21-1, the J call TRBJ2-7; the table assigns TRBD2, which was not confirmed against the DNA. TRBV21-1 is classified as a pseudogene. The CDR3 spans 12 residues.

This chain uses TRBV4-3 with TRBJ2-7, with TRBD1 matching 10 bases. The germline gives CDR1 LGHNA, CDR2 YSLEER. This CDR3 has 16 amino acids. J was trimmed by 3 bases and V by 0 bases; bases with no gene match: 5. In DNA form, the CDR3 reads TGCGCCAGCAGCCAAGAGATCCGGGACAGGGGCTACGAGCAGTACTTC. This gives the protein CASSQEIRDRGYEQYF.

The chain carries TRBV5-6 and TRBJ1-5; TRBD1 aligns across 8 bases. Trimming took 3 bases from V and 7 from J; bases not matched to a gene: 9. CDR1 is SGHDT and CDR2 is YYEEEE in the germline V gene. The CDR3 sequence is 15 residues long. The CDR3 region has the DNA TGTGCCAGCAGCTCGACAGGGGACACCCGCCAGCCCCAGCATTTT. It specifies CASSSTGDTRQPQHF.

The gene calls are TRBV7-2 and TRBJ1-2; no clear D. In germline, CDR1 is SGHTA, CDR2 FQGNSA. The germline V and J ends were trimmed by 5 bases and 8 bases, with 12 bases remaining between them. This CDR3 spans 12 amino acids. The CDR3 here is CASSDLAPGYTF. The CDR3, as DNA: TGTGCCAGCAGCGATCTCGCGCCGGGCTACACCTTC. Looking up the rest from reference TRBV7-2 and TRBJ1-2 gives the full variable domain: GAGVSQSPSNKVTEKGKDVELRCDPISGHTALYWYRQSLGQGLEFLIYFQGNSAPDKSGLPSDRFSAERTGGSVSTLTIQRTQQEDSAVYLCASSDLAPGYTFGSGTRLTVV.

The V gene is TRBV27, the J gene TRBJ2-2; D uncertain. The CDR3 loop spans 14 amino acids. Germline CDR1 MNHEY, CDR2 SMNVEV (reference sequence). Trimming left V 2 bases short and J 1 base short, with 5 bases between. CDR3: CASSLTVNTGELFF. Here the CDR3 DNA reads TGTGCCAGCAGTTTAACAGTGAACACCGGGGAGCTGTTTTTT.

A single count supports this clone. The chain joins TRBV5-1 to TRBJ2-2; 9 nucleotides match TRBD2. The V and J ends lost 7 bases and 3 bases, in that order; junction bases with no gene match: 13. Germline loops: CDR1 SGHRS, CDR2 YFSETQ. The CDR3 runs 17 residues. The CDR3 DNA is TGCGCCAGCCGCCCGGGCGGGAGGGTGATCTACACCGGGGAGCTGTTTTTT. It yields the protein CASRPGGRVIYTGELFF.

This chain connects TRBV25-1 to TRBJ1-3; the match to TRBD1 covers 7 bases. The CDR3 loop spans 15 amino acids. Germline V gives CDR1 MGHDK, CDR2 SYGVNS. J lost 0 bases, V lost 8 bases, and 7 bases had no gene match. DNA of the CDR3: TGTGCCAGCCAGAAACAGGGGCTCTCTGGAAACACCATATATTTT. Translating gives CASQKQGLSGNTIYF.

This clone appeared once. The chain combines TRBV19 with TRBJ1-5; 9 positions agree with TRBD1. V dropped 7 bases and J dropped 1; count of bases not matched to a gene: 14. Germline-derived CDR1 and CDR2 are LNHDA and SQIVND (reference sequence). The CDR3 is 18 amino acids. The CDR3 DNA is TGTGCCAGTAAAGTAGTTTGGGGACAGGGTTTCAGCAATCAGCCCCAGCATTTT. It codes for CASKVVWGQGFSNQPQHF.

The chain links TRBV19 to TRBJ1-1; D is ambiguous. This CDR3 spans 13 amino acids. V was clipped by 3 bases and J by 2 bases, with 7 bases between them. CDR1 and CDR2 from the germline V gene are LNHDA and SQIVND (reference sequence). CDR3 in amino acids: CASSININTEAFF. The CDR3 DNA is TGTGCCAGTAGTATCAACATCAACACTGAAGCTTTCTTT.

This clone showed up just a few times. This rearrangement joins TRBV14 to TRBJ1-1; D remains unclear. Per germline, CDR1 SGHDN and CDR2 FVKESK. Trimming cost V 1 base and J 4 bases, with 7 bases left between them. The CDR3 spans 13 residues. This chain's CDR3 is CASSQGGITEAFF. The CDR3 bases are TGTGCCAGCAGCCAAGGCGGGATCACTGAAGCTTTCTTT.

This clone was seen more than once but under ten times. The chain couples TRBV2 to TRBJ1-2; 9 nucleotides align to TRBD1. The V gene end was trimmed by 1 base and the J gene end by 4 bases; junction bases not matched to a gene: 4. In germline, CDR1 is SNHLY, CDR2 FYNNEI. The CDR3 contains 15 residues. This CDR3 is CASSEDRGPTYGYTF. The CDR3 DNA sequence: TGTGCCAGCAGTGAAGACAGGGGGCCTACCTATGGCTACACCTTC.

The table lists this clone with a few counts. The gene calls are TRBV7-9 and TRBJ2-2; the D is unclear. CDR1 SEHNR and CDR2 FQNEAQ come from the germline V gene (reference sequence). The CDR3 loop spans 13 amino acids. V was pared by 6 bases and J by 6 bases, with 11 bases between. The CDR3 region is CASRVELPGELFF. CDR3 nucleotide sequence: TGTGCCAGCAGGGTCGAGCTGCCCGGGGAGCTGTTTTTT. Drawing the rest from reference TRBV7-9 and TRBJ2-2, the complete variable domain is DTGVSQNPRHKITKRGQNVTFRCDPISEHNRLYWYRQTLGQGPEFLTYFQNEAQLEKSRLLSDRFSAERPKGSFSTLEIQRTEQGDSAMYLCASRVELPGELFFGEGSRLTVL.

The gene calls are TRBV19 and TRBJ2-1; 13 nucleotides align to TRBD2. With 2 bases clipped from V and 4 bases from J, the junction kept 8 bases outside the gene matches. This CDR3 is built from 18 residues. Looked up from germline, CDR1 is LNHDA and CDR2 is SQIVND (reference sequence). The CDR3 nucleotides are TGTGCCAGTAGTATATTTGGGACTAGCGGGACTTTTTACAATGAGCAGTTCTTC. The encoded protein is CASSIFGTSGTFYNEQFF.